This record looks at one T cell receptor beta chain sequence and its context. This record comes from a study of cytomegalovirus exposure and HLA in healthy donors. Vbeta (60) and Jbeta (13) primers were used in the PCR. Profiled with immunoSEQ multiplex PCR; TCRdb holds only in-frame clones, not every one. Among about 38,000 clones, 86% were seen once, and the ten largest hold roughly 11%. CDR3 size: 15 residues. The germline gives CDR1 SEHNR, CDR2 FQNEAQ (reference sequence). The V end was cut by 3 bases, the J end by 8 bases, with 19 bases between. Sequenced sample: PBMCs. The chain couples TRBV7-9 to TRBJ1-2, with D perhaps matching TRBD1 (6 bases). The TCR was taken from a middle-aged woman in good health and CMV-seropositive. The CDR3 DNA reads TGTGCCAGCAGCTTTAAAGACAGGCCCGTGGCGGGCTACACCTTC. Its translation is CASSFKDRPVAGYTF.